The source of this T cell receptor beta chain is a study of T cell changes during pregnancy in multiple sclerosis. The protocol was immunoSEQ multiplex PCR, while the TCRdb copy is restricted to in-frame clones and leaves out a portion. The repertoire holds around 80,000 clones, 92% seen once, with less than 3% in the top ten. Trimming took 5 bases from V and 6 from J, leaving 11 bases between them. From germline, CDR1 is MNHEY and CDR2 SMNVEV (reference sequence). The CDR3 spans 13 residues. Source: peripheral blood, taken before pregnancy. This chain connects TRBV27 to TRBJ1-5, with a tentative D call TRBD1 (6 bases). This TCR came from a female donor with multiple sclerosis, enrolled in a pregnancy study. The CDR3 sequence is CASSGPQGQPQHF. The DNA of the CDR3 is TGTGCCAGCAGTGGACCACAGGGTCAGCCCCAGCATTTT.